The 19 T cell receptor beta chains below all came from one sample that was sequenced in a study of read filtering for tumor transcriptome and immune sequencing. From about 400 ng of RNA, a library with molecular barcoded alpha/delta and beta/gamma adaptors was made. TCRdb re-derived calls from the reads in MiXCR, one entry per CDR3 protein. The sample lists some 62,000 distinct CDR3 sequences; about 15% were seen once. What was sequenced was a population of CD138-negative cells sorted from bone marrow. The receptors originated from a donor older than 35 with multiple myeloma.

This clonotype has ten or more counts. This chain connects TRBV27 to TRBJ2-3, with D unresolved. V gave up 7 bases and J gave up 6 bases, with 20 bases separating them. Germline loops: CDR1 MNHEY, CDR2 SMNVEV (reference sequence). The CDR3 is made up of 15 amino acids. CDR3 bases: TGTGCCAGCACCCTAGATGTAATGAGGTCGGATACGCAGTATTTT. Translating it yields CASTLDVMRSDTQYF.

The sample holds a few counts of this clonotype. A much larger clone sits a single nucleotide away, making a read error possible. The gene calls are TRBV7-3 and TRBJ1-1; D unclear. The CDR3 loop spans 12 amino acids. CDR1 is SGHTA, CDR2 FQGTGA, per germline. The CDR3 DNA is TGTGCCGGCAGCTCGGGGAACACTGAAGCTTTCTTT. Protein product: CAGSSGNTEAFF.

This clonotype came up a few times. The V call is TRBV5-1, the J call TRBJ2-4, with D maybe TRBD2 (5 bases). Per germline, CDR1 SGHRS and CDR2 YFSETQ. Trimming shortened V by 3 bases and J by 9 bases, and 19 bases separated the two germline ends. The length of the CDR3 is 15 residues. The DNA of the CDR3 is TGCGCCAGCAGCTCGCGAGGACTGCAGCTCGGCATTCAGTACTTC. Protein product: CASSSRGLQLGIQYF.

This sequence joins TRBV20-1 and TRBJ2-2; 9 positions agree with TRBD1. CDR1 is DFQATT and CDR2 is SNEGSKA in the germline V gene (reference sequence). This CDR3 spans 15 amino acids. The ends lost 5 bases at V and 2 bases at J; junction bases unmatched: 6. In DNA, the CDR3 is TGCAGTGCTGATACAGGGGGCGGTAACACCGGGGAGCTGTTTTTT. Translating gives CSADTGGGNTGELFF.

This clonotype occurred many times. The rearrangement uses TRBV14 and TRBJ2-5, with a weak D call TRBD2 (5 bases). CDR1 is SGHDN, CDR2 FVKESK, per germline. This CDR3 comprises 16 residues. V was shortened by 1 base and J by 6 bases, with 18 bases between the two germline ends. The CDR3 reads CASSQVKTGRGKTQYF. The DNA for the CDR3 is TGTGCCAGCAGCCAAGTCAAGACCGGACGGGGAAAGACCCAGTACTTC.

This clonotype was seen many times. The chain links TRBV10-3 to TRBJ2-1; possibly TRBD2 for D (5 bases). The CDR3 covers 12 residues. Germline V CDR1 and CDR2: ENHRY, SYGVKD. The V gene lost 11 bases and the J gene lost 8 bases, with 16 bases spanning the gap. As DNA, the CDR3 is TGTGCCTCGGCGGGTAGAGAGGATGAGCAGTTCTTC. Protein sequence: CASAGREDEQFF.

V usage is TRBV30 and J usage is TRBJ2-1; 13 nucleotides line up with TRBD2. Germline CDR1 and CDR2: GTSNPN and SVGIG (reference sequence). V was clipped by 6 bases and J by 8 bases; unmatched bases: 7. This CDR3 is built from 14 residues. The CDR3 is CACTGTSGVYEQFF. The DNA of the CDR3 is TGTGCCTGTACCGGGACTAGCGGGGTCTATGAGCAGTTCTTC.

The sample holds many counts of this clonotype. V gene TRBV20-1 combines with J gene TRBJ2-1; 13 nucleotides match TRBD2. The CDR3 sequence is 14 residues long. Trimming removed 5 bases from V and 8 bases from J; junction bases left unmatched: 6. Germline CDR1 and CDR2: DFQATT and SNEGSKA (reference sequence). The CDR3: CSAPLAGGGDEQFF. CDR3 coding DNA: TGCAGTGCTCCACTAGCGGGAGGGGGCGATGAGCAGTTCTTC.

This clonotype is a singleton in its sample. This chain joins TRBV18 and TRBJ2-5; 8 nucleotides agree with TRBD1. V gave up 6 bases and J gave up 1 base; unmatched junction bases: 7. CDR1 and CDR2 (germline): KGHSH, LQKENI. The CDR3 has 15 residues. The DNA for the CDR3 is TGTGCCAGCTCGCCGATGACAGGGGCCCAAGAGACCCAGTACTTC. Protein sequence: CASSPMTGAQETQYF.

This clonotype was seen repeatedly, ten times or more. The chain couples TRBV7-8 to TRBJ2-6; TRBD2 matches 9 bases. This CDR3 region has 18 residues. Trimming at V came to 4 bases and at J to 0 bases, leaving 7 bases not matched to a gene. Per germline, CDR1 SGHVS and CDR2 FQNEAQ. As DNA, the CDR3 is TGTGCCAGCAGCTCCCGGACTAGCGAGAGCTCTGGGGCCAACGTCCTGACTTTC. Amino acids: CASSSRTSESSGANVLTF.

In this sample, this clonotype turned up many times. A much larger clone lies a single base off, so this may be a read error. V usage is TRBV3-1 and J usage is TRBJ2-1, with TRBD2 matching over 11 bases. Germline assignment: CDR1 LGHDT and CDR2 YNNKEL (reference sequence). With 1 base clipped from V and 9 bases from J, the junction kept 5 bases outside the gene matches. This CDR3 region has 15 residues. The CDR3: CASSQGLAGGCEQFF. The CDR3 coding sequence is TGTGCCAGCAGCCAAGGGCTAGCGGGAGGTTGTGAGCAGTTCTTC.

This clonotype was counted ten times or more. The rearrangement joins TRBV5-1 to TRBJ2-7, with D hard to call. This CDR3 region has 14 residues. V shed 6 bases and J shed 3 bases, with 16 bases lying between them. Per the germline V gene, CDR1 is SGHRS and CDR2 is YFSETQ. The CDR3 coding sequence is TGCGCCAGCACCTTAAACACGCCTTTCTACGAGCAGTACTTC. Translating gives CASTLNTPFYEQYF.

This clonotype was recorded at least ten times. The chain employs TRBV6-5 and TRBJ2-3; D unresolved. Trimming pared 4 bases from V and 4 bases from J, leaving 9 bases between. From germline, CDR1 is MNHEY and CDR2 SVGAGI. This CDR3 has 13 residues. The CDR3 DNA is TGTGCCAGCAGTTTTGGGGTTGCAGATACGCAGTATTTT. Its translation is CASSFGVADTQYF.

This clonotype has at least ten counts. The chain links TRBV29-1 to TRBJ1-2; D uncertain. Germline V gene data show CDR1 as SQVTM and CDR2 as ANQGSEA. This CDR3 is built from 12 residues. The ends were cut back, 5 bases at V and 1 base at J, with 8 bases in the middle. The CDR3 bases are TGCAGCGTTACGACAAGTAACTATGGCTACACCTTC. Amino acids: CSVTTSNYGYTF.

Of note for this clonotype: A much larger clone differs by one base, so this may be a read error. The chain couples TRBV7-2 to TRBJ2-7; the match to TRBD2 covers 8 bases. V was pared by 7 bases and J by 6 bases, with 2 bases of the junction left unmatched. The CDR3 sequence is 11 residues long. In germline, CDR1 is SGHTA, CDR2 FQGNSA. The CDR3 loop reads CASTGGLEQYF. The CDR3 DNA is TGTGCCAGCACGGGGGGGCTCGAGCAGTACTTC.

The sample holds many counts of this clonotype. V usage is TRBV28 and J usage is TRBJ2-7; possible D gene TRBD2, 7 bases. The CDR3 loop spans 12 amino acids. Deletions cut 7 bases from V and 7 bases from J, with 14 bases between. Germline CDR1 reads MDHEN; CDR2 reads SYDVKM. This chain's CDR3 is CASTSGQWEQYF. CDR3 sequence (DNA): TGTGCCAGCACTAGCGGACAGTGGGAGCAGTACTTC. The full variable domain, in which reference TRBV28 and TRBJ2-7 provide the parts outside the CDR3, is DVKVTQSSRYLVKRTGEKVFLECVQDMDHENMFWYRQDPGLGLRLIYFSYDVKMKEKGDIPEGYSVSREKKERFSLILESASTNQTSMYLCASTSGQWEQYFGPGTRLTVT.

Ten or more counts support this clonotype. This rearrangement joins TRBV28 to TRBJ2-3; D perhaps matches TRBD2 (6 bases). The CDR3 length is 11 residues. V dropped 11 bases and J dropped 5 bases, with 11 bases sitting between them. Germline CDR1 MDHEN, CDR2 SYDVKM. CDR3 loop: CAVVGRDTQYF. Written as DNA, the CDR3 is TGTGCCGTAGTCGGGAGAGATACGCAGTATTTT.

Turning to this clonotype: Sequence at one end of the junction differs from germline and may be a read error. The genes are TRBV12-5 and TRBJ2-1; a weak D match, TRBD1 (5 bases). Per the germline V gene, CDR1 is LGHNT and CDR2 is FRNRAP. CDR3 length equals 13 residues. The CDR3 protein is CASGLSRVNEQLF. Here the CDR3 DNA reads TGTGCTAGTGGTTTGAGCAGGGTCAATGAGCAGCTCTTC.

As concerns this clonotype: This clone may be a read error of a much larger clone one base away. This chain joins TRBV29-1 and TRBJ1-1; maybe TRBD1 (5 bases). The CDR3 contains 15 residues. CDR1 and CDR2 (germline): SQVTM, ANQGSEA. The CDR3 here is CCVGGGGQWYTEAFF. The CDR3 bases are TGCTGCGTTGGTGGCGGGGGTCAATGGTACACTGAAGCTTTCTTT. The variable domain in full, with the rest retrieved from reference TRBV29-1 and TRBJ1-1, is SAVISQKPSRDICQRGTSLTIQCQVDSQVTMMFWYRQQPGQSLTLIATANQGSEATYESGFVIDKFPISRPNLTFSTLTVSNMSPEDSSIYLCCVGGGGQWYTEAFFGQGTRLTVV.